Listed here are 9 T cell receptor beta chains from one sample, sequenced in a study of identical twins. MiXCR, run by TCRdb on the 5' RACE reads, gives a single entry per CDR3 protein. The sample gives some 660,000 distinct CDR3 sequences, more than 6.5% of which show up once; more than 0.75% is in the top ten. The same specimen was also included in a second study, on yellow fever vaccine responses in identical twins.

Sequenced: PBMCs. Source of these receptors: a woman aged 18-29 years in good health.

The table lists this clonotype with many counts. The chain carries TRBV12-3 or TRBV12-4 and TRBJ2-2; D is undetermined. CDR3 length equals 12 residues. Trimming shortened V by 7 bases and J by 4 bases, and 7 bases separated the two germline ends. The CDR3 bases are TGTGCCAGCAAAGTGCTCACCGGGGAGCTGTTTTTT. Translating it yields CASKVLTGELFF.

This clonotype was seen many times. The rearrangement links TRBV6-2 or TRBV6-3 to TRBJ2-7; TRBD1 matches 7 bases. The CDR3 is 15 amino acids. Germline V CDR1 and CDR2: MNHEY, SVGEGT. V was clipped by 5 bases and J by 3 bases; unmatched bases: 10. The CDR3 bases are TGTGCCAGCAGTACTCCGGGACAGCGCCTCTACGAGCAGTACTTC. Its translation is CASSTPGQRLYEQYF.

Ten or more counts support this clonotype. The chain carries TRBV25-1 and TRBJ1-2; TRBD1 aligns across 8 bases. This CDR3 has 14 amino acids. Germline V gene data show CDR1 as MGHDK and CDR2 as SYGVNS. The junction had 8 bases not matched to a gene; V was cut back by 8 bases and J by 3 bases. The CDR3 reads CASRSQGEDYGYTF. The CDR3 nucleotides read TGTGCCAGCCGCTCACAGGGGGAGGACTATGGCTACACCTTC.

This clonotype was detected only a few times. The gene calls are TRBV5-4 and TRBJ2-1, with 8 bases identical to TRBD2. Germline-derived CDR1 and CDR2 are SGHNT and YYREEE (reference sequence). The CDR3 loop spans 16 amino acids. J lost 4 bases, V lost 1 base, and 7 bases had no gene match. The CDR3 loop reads CASSLRAGVVYNEQFF. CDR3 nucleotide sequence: TGTGCCAGCAGCTTGAGAGCGGGAGTTGTGTACAATGAGCAGTTCTTC.

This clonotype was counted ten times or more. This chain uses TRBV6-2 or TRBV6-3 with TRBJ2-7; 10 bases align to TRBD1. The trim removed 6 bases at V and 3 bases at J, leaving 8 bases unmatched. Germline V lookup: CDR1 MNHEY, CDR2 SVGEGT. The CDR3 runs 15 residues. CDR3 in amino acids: CASRGPRDRGYEQYF. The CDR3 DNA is TGTGCCAGCAGGGGACCCCGGGACAGGGGCTACGAGCAGTACTTC.

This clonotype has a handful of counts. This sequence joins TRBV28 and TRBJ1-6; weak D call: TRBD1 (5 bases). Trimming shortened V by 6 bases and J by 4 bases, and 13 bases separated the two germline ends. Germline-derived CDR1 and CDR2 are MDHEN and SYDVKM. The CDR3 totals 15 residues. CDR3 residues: CASRPGPTYNSPLHF. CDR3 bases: TGTGCCAGCAGACCGGGACCGACTTATAATTCACCCCTCCACTTT.

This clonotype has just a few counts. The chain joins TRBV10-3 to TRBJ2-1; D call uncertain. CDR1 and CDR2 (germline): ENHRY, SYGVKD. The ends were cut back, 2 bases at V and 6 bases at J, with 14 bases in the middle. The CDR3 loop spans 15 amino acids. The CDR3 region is CAISEPVHTTNEQFF. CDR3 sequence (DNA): TGTGCCATCAGTGAGCCGGTACATACCACCAATGAGCAGTTCTTC.

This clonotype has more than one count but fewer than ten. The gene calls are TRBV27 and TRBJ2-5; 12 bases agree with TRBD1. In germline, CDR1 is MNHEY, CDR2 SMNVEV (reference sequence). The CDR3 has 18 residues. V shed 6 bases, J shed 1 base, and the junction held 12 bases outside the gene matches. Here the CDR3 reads CASRRDRGPSGTQETQYF. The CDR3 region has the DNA TGTGCCAGCAGAAGGGACAGGGGGCCTAGCGGGACCCAAGAGACCCAGTACTTC.

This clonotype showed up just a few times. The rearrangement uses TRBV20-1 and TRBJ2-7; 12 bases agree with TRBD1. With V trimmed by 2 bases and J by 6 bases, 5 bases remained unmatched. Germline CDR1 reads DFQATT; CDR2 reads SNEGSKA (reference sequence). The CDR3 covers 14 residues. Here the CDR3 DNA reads TGCAGTGCTAGAAGTGGGACAGGGGGCGTCGAGCAGTACTTC. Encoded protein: CSARSGTGGVEQYF.